Listed here are 23 T cell receptor beta chains from one sample, sequenced in a study of response to subunit inactivated influenza vaccine. In TCRdb, the RT-PCR reads were re-called with MiXCR into one record per CDR3 protein. The repertoire holds 500,000 to 600,000 distinct CDR3 sequences, with roughly 15% as singletons. Source: PBMCs from blood, taken roughly 13 days after vaccination. The receptor set was obtained from a man aged 50 to 59 who received an inactivated influenza vaccine.

This clonotype was detected only a few times. V and J are TRBV7-2 and TRBJ2-7; TRBD2 agrees at 9 bases. The germline V gene has CDR1 SGHTA and CDR2 FQGNSA. The J segment lost 3 bases and the V segment lost 2 bases, leaving 5 bases of the junction unmatched. The CDR3 covers 15 residues. CDR3 in DNA: TGTGCCAGCAGCTTAAGGGGACTAGCAGTCTACGAGCAGTACTTC. Residues: CASSLRGLAVYEQYF.

This rearrangement joins TRBV20-1 to TRBJ2-5; 12 bases align to TRBD2. Per germline, CDR1 DFQATT and CDR2 SNEGSKA (reference sequence). Trimming at V came to 3 bases and at J to 2 bases, leaving 7 bases not matched to a gene. The CDR3 spans 16 residues. The CDR3 reads CSASSGLAGPQETQYF. In DNA, the CDR3 is TGCAGTGCTAGTTCTGGACTAGCGGGACCTCAAGAGACCCAGTACTTC.

Only a few counts were recorded for this clonotype. CDR3: CASSLTEYRTEAFF. As DNA, the CDR3 is TGTGCCAGCAGTTTAACAGAGTATCGCACTGAAGCTTTCTTT. The chain links TRBV28 to TRBJ1-1; D is unresolved. V shed 2 bases and J shed 4 bases, with 11 bases lying between them. This CDR3 has 14 amino acids. Per the germline V gene, CDR1 is MDHEN and CDR2 is SYDVKM.

This clonotype was picked up a small number of times. The chain links TRBV18 to TRBJ1-2; D might be TRBD1 (5 bases). The V end lost 3 bases, the J end lost 2 bases, and 7 bases lay between the germline ends. The germline V gene has CDR1 KGHSH and CDR2 LQKENI. This CDR3 has 13 amino acids. The CDR3, as DNA: TGTGCCAGCTCACCGGACAAAAACTATGGCTACACCTTC. It specifies CASSPDKNYGYTF.

The sample holds many counts of this clonotype. The chain links TRBV20-1 to TRBJ1-2, with 10 bases fitting TRBD1. This CDR3 is built from 16 residues. Trimming at V came to 5 bases and at J to 8 bases, leaving 17 bases not matched to a gene. Per the germline V gene, CDR1 is DFQATT and CDR2 is SNEGSKA (reference sequence). The CDR3 loop reads CSARRDPGQGSLGYTF. In DNA, the CDR3 is TGCAGTGCTCGCAGGGACCCGGGACAGGGGTCTCTCGGCTACACCTTC.

This clonotype was seen at least ten times. The chain carries TRBV3-1 and TRBJ2-2; 7 bases agree with TRBD1. Germline values: CDR1 LGHDT, CDR2 YNNKEL (reference sequence). This CDR3 comprises 15 residues. With 2 bases clipped from V and 4 bases from J, the junction kept 4 bases outside the gene matches. The CDR3 DNA is TGTGCCAGCAGCCAACAGACAGGGTTCACCGGGGAGCTGTTTTTT. Its protein product is CASSQQTGFTGELFF.

V gene TRBV12-3 or TRBV12-4 combines with J gene TRBJ2-7, with D perhaps being TRBD1 or TRBD2 (5 bases each). V was trimmed by 3 bases and J by 0 bases, leaving 12 bases between them. The CDR3 is made up of 15 amino acids. CDR3 protein: CASSLYGAPSYEQYF. The CDR3 nucleotides are TGTGCCAGCAGTTTGTACGGGGCACCCTCCTACGAGCAGTACTTC.

This chain joins TRBV7-2 and TRBJ1-1; D gene uncertain. The CDR3 runs to 14 residues. V was pared by 2 bases and J by 7 bases, with 14 bases between. Germline V lookup: CDR1 SGHTA, CDR2 FQGNSA. CDR3 protein: CASSLWAARREAFF. The DNA for the CDR3 is TGTGCCAGCAGCTTATGGGCAGCTAGACGTGAAGCTTTCTTT.

This clonotype has a handful of counts. The chain joins TRBV24-1 to TRBJ2-2; 7 nucleotides match TRBD1. The V segment lost 1 base and the J segment 4 bases; nucleotides outside the gene matches: 5. The CDR3 runs 16 residues. CDR1 is KGHDR and CDR2 is SFDVKD in the germline V gene. CDR3 DNA sequence: TGTGCCACCAGTGATTTTACCAGGGGGTCCACCGGGGAGCTGTTTTTT. It translates to CATSDFTRGSTGELFF.

CDR3 sequence: CSVDMRHDSYNEQFF. Here the CDR3 DNA reads TGCAGCGTTGACATGAGACACGACTCCTACAATGAGCAGTTCTTC. This sequence joins TRBV29-1 and TRBJ2-1, with no clear D. CDR3 length: 15 residues. V was trimmed by 3 bases and J by 0 bases, leaving 12 bases between them. Germline lookup yields CDR1 SQVTM and CDR2 ANQGSEA.

CDR3 loop: CASPHTGVLRQYF. CDR3 sequence (DNA): TGTGCCAGCCCCCATACGGGAGTCTTACGGCAGTACTTC. The rearrangement links TRBV21-1 to TRBJ2-7. TRBV21-1 is classified as a pseudogene. The CDR3 length is 13 residues.

This clonotype was observed a few times. The CDR3 nucleotides are TGTGCCAGCAGCCAAGACGATGCTAGCGGGAGTCCTATTTACGAGCAGTACTTC. This encodes CASSQDDASGSPIYEQYF. The chain is built from TRBV4-2 and TRBJ2-7, with 10 bases lining up with TRBD2. V shed 0 bases and J 4 bases; nucleotides not matched to a gene: 12. Germline V CDR1 and CDR2: LGHNA, YNFKEQ. This CDR3 is 18 amino acids long.

The chain links TRBV11-2 to TRBJ2-2, with D perhaps TRBD2 (5 bases). Per the germline V gene, CDR1 is SGHAT and CDR2 is FQNNGV. Deletions cut 5 bases from V and 1 base from J, with 14 bases between. There are 16 residues in the CDR3. DNA of the CDR3: TGTGCCAGCAGCCGGGGAAAGAATGAGAACACCGGGGAGCTGTTTTTT. Its translation: CASSRGKNENTGELFF.

The V call is TRBV7-2, the J call TRBJ2-1; 8 bases align to TRBD2. This CDR3 comprises 15 residues. The V gene's germline CDR1 is SGHTA and CDR2 FQGNSA. Trimming took 5 bases from V and 2 from J; bases not matched to a gene: 5. The DNA of the CDR3 is TGTGCCAGCAGCCACCTAGCGGGCCCCTACAATGAGCAGTTCTTC. This codes for CASSHLAGPYNEQFF.

There are a few counts of this clonotype. This chain joins TRBV7-9 and TRBJ1-6; 8 bases fit TRBD1. V was clipped by 5 bases and J by 7 bases; unmatched bases: 7. The CDR3 has 15 residues. Germline V lookup: CDR1 SEHNR, CDR2 FQNEAQ (reference sequence). CDR3: CASSLSDRENSPLHF. The CDR3 nucleotides are TGTGCCAGCAGCCTCTCGGACAGGGAAAATTCACCCCTCCACTTT.

This clonotype appeared many times. The chain carries TRBV4-2 and TRBJ2-3, with D uncertain. Trimming shortened V by 5 bases and J by 0 bases, and 6 bases separated the two germline ends. Looked up from germline, CDR1 is LGHNA and CDR2 is YNFKEQ. The CDR3 contains 13 residues. DNA for the CDR3: TGTGCCAGCAGCACCGACAGCACAGATACGCAGTATTTT. The encoded protein is CASSTDSTDTQYF.

A few counts support this clonotype. The chain combines TRBV7-7 with TRBJ2-1; D call uncertain. The CDR3 has 13 residues. Trimming removed 0 bases from V and 9 bases from J, with 9 bases in between. CDR1 SSHAT and CDR2 FNYEAQ come from the germline V gene (reference sequence). The CDR3 DNA sequence: TGTGCCAGCAGCTTAGCCTCCCACCGTGAGCAGTTCTTC. Encoded protein: CASSLASHREQFF.

This chain links TRBV7-2 with TRBJ1-4; 9 nucleotides match TRBD1. CDR1 SGHTA and CDR2 FQGNSA come from the germline V gene. CDR3 size: 13 residues. J lost 8 bases, V lost 5 bases, and 3 bases had no gene match. The CDR3 sequence is CASSRDRGEKLFF. DNA of the CDR3: TGTGCCAGCAGCCGCGACAGGGGGGAAAAACTGTTTTTT.

This clonotype came up a few times. The rearrangement joins TRBV20-1 to TRBJ2-1, with 11 bases matching TRBD2. Germline CDR1 DFQATT, CDR2 SNEGSKA (reference sequence). There are 14 residues in the CDR3. The DNA of the CDR3 is TGCAGAGCGATTAGCGGGAGGGCCTTTGAAGAGCAGTTCTTC. Protein: CRAISGRAFEEQFF.

The V call is TRBV5-5, the J call TRBJ2-3; TRBD2 matches 9 bases. Germline CDR1 and CDR2: SGHKS and YYEKEE (reference sequence). Trimming at V came to 2 bases and at J to 4 bases, leaving 5 bases not matched to a gene. The CDR3 extends over 15 amino acids. The chain's CDR3 is CASSFSSGIPDTQYF. CDR3 DNA sequence: TGTGCCAGCAGCTTTTCTAGCGGGATTCCAGATACGCAGTATTTT.

In its sample, this clonotype was seen a few times. This chain links TRBV6-2 or TRBV6-3 with TRBJ1-5; possible D gene TRBD1, 5 bases. V was clipped by 3 bases and J by 0 bases, with 9 bases between them. Germline CDR1 reads MNHEY; CDR2 reads SVGEGT. The CDR3 extends over 15 amino acids. DNA of the CDR3: TGTGCCAGCAGTTATCACAGGAATAGCAATCAGCCCCAGCATTTT. This sequence encodes CASSYHRNSNQPQHF.

This clonotype showed up many times. V is TRBV14 and J is TRBJ2-7, with D possibly matching TRBD2 (5 bases). V was shortened by 4 bases and J by 2 bases, with 15 bases between the two germline ends. The CDR3 has 15 amino acids. Germline CDR1 and CDR2: SGHDN and FVKESK. The CDR3 DNA is TGTGCCAGCAGCCTTATAGGGAGTGCCACCTACGAGCAGTACTTC. It is translated as CASSLIGSATYEQYF.

This clonotype was seen more than once but under ten times. The chain uses TRBV5-1 and TRBJ1-2; D unclear. Per germline, CDR1 SGHRS and CDR2 YFSETQ. The length of the CDR3 is 15 residues. V was shortened by 0 bases and J by 4 bases, with 13 bases between the two germline ends. CDR3: CASSLGLQMGYGYTF. In nucleotides, the CDR3 is TGCGCCAGCAGCTTGGGACTTCAAATGGGCTATGGCTACACCTTC.